The present TCR beta chain was sequenced within a study of T-cell memory formation after mild COVID-19. After removal of 5 bases from V and 6 bases from J, the junction contained 10 bases not matched to a gene. Germline lookup yields CDR1 SEHNR and CDR2 FQNEAQ (reference sequence). CDR3 length: 15 residues. TCRdb recomputed calls from the 5' RACE reads with MiXCR, one row per CDR3 protein. The data show 92,000 or so distinct CDR3 sequences, about 14% seen once. Study-level points and caveats: Contracting CD4+ clones sat mainly in CM and EM; CD8+ in EMRA. Cross-reactive memory appears to have joined, as suggested by some responding clones showing up in pre-infection memory.

This clonotype has only a few counts. Its antigen is not known. V usage is TRBV7-9 and J usage is TRBJ2-3; 8 positions match TRBD2. Sequencing was carried out using PBMCs or a T cell subset sorted from them (not recorded which). The clonotype comes from a man aged 18-30 years who had mild COVID-19 (a few samples of this study predate the infection). Cell type and time point are not known. The CDR3 bases are TGTGCCAGCAGCCCCCCCAGTAGCGGGGTGGATACGCAGTATTTT. Its protein is CASSPPSSGVDTQYF.